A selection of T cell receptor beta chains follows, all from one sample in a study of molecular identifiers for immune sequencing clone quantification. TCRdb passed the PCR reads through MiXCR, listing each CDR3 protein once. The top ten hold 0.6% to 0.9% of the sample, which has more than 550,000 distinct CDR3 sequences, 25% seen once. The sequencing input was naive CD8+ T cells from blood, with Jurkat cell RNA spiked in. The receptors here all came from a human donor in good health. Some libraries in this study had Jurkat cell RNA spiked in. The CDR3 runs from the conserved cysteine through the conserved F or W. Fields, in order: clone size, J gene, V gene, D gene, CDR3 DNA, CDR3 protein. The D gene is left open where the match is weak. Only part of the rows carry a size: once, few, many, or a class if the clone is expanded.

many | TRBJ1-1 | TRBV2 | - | TGTGCCAGCCAGGCCATCCGGGGCACTGAAGCTTTCTTT | CASQAIRGTEAFF
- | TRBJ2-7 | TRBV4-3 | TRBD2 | TGCGCCAGCAGCCAGGTAGCGGGGGGTCTTGAGCAGTACTTC | CASSQVAGGLEQYF
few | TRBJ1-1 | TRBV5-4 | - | TGTGCCAGCAGCCGGGCGGGGGGGAGTACTGAAGCTTTCTTT | CASSRAGGSTEAFF
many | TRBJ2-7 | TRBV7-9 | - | TGTGCCAGCACGGCAGGGGACTTCGAGCAGTACTTC | CASTAGDFEQYF
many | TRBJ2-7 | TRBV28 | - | TGTGCCAGCAGTCCCCCGCTCGTCGGCCCCTACGAGCAGTACTTC | CASSPPLVGPYEQYF
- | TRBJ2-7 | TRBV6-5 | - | TGTGCCAGCCGGGCAGGGGTAGCCGAGCAGTACTTC | CASRAGVAEQYF
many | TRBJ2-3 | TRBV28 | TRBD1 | TGTGCCAGCAGTGAAGGGACAGGGGGCGCGATCGTTACGCAGTATTTT | CASSEGTGGAIVTQYF
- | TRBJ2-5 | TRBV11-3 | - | TGTGCCAGCAGCCCAGGGACCCTAAAACAAGAGACCCAGTACTTC | CASSPGTLKQETQYF
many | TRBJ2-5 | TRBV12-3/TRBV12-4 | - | TGTGCCAGCACCCGGGGTAGCGAAGAGACCCAGTACTTC | CASTRGSEETQYF
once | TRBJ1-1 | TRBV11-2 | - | TGTGCCAGCAGCGTATTTCCACGGACCGAACCCATGAACACTGAAGCTTTCTTT | CASSVFPRTEPMNTEAFF